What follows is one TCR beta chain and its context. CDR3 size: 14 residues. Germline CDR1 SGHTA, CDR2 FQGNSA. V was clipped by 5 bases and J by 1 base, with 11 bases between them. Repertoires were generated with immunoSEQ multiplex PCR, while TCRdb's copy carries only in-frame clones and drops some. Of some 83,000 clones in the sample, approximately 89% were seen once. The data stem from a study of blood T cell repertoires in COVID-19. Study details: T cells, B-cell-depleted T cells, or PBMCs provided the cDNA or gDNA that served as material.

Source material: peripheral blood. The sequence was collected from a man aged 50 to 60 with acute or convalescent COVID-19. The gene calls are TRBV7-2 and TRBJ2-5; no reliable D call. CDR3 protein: CASSPRHLQETQYF. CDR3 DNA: TGTGCCAGCAGCCCTCGACACCTCCAAGAGACCCAGTACTTC.